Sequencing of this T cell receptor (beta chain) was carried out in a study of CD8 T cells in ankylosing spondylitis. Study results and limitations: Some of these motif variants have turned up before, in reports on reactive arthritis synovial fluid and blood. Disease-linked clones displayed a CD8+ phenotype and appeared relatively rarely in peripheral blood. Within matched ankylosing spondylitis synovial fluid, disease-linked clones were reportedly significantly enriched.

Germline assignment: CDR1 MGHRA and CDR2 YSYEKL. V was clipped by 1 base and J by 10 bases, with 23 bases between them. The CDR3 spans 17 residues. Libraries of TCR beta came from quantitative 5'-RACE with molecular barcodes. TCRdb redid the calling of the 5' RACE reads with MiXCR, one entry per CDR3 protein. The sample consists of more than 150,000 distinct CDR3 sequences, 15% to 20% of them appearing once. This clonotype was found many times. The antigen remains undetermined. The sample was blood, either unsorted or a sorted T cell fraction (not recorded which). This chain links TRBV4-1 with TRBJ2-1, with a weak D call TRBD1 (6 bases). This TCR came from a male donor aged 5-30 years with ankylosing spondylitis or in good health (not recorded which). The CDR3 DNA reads TGCGCCAGCAGCCAAGCCCCCCCGGGACAAAAGAGAGGGGAGCAGTTCTTC. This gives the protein CASSQAPPGQKRGEQFF.